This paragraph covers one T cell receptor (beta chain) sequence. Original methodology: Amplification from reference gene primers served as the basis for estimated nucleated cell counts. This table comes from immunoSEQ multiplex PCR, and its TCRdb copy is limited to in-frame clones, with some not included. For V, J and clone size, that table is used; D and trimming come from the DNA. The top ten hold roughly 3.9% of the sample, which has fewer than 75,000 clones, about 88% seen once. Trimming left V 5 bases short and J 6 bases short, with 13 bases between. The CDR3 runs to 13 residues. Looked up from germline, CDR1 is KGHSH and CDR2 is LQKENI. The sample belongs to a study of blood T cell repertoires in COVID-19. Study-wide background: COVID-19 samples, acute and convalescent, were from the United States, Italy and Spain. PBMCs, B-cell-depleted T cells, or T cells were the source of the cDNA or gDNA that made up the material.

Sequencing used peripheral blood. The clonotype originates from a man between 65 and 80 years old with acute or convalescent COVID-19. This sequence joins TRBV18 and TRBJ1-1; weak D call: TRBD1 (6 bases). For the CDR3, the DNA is TGTGCCAGCTCAAGGGGGGGGGACGCTGAAGCTTTCTTT. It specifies CASSRGGDAEAFF.